The 5 T cell receptor beta chains in this list originate from one sample, sequenced in a study of T-cell reconstitution after alpha-beta-depleted transplantation in children. Unique molecular identifiers were incorporated when the TCRbeta library was constructed. TCRdb re-analysed the PCR reads in MiXCR, keeping a single row per CDR3 protein. The sample carries about a million distinct CDR3 sequences, roughly 31% recorded once. This material consisted of PBMCs, mostly from graft donor cells, taken 360 days after TCRalphabeta/CD19-depleted stem cell transplant. The receptors derive from a boy younger than two who had a stem cell transplant for SCID, so the T cells may come from the graft donor.

The chain employs TRBV12-3 or TRBV12-4 and TRBJ2-6, with 11 nucleotides matching TRBD1. The CDR3 length is 16 residues. J lost 2 bases, V lost 6 bases, and 3 bases had no gene match. CDR3 loop: CASRGQGATGANVLTF. CDR3 DNA: TGTGCCAGCAGAGGACAGGGGGCCACTGGGGCCAACGTCCTGACTTTC.

V and J are TRBV5-1 and TRBJ2-2; D uncertain. CDR3 size: 14 residues. Trimming pared 1 base from V and 6 bases from J, leaving 10 bases between. Germline V gives CDR1 SGHRS, CDR2 YFSETQ. CDR3 loop: CASSLRFGSGELFF. The CDR3 DNA follows: TGCGCCAGCAGCTTGCGCTTCGGATCCGGGGAGCTGTTTTTT.

This clonotype has only a few counts. The J gene is TRBJ2-6, the V gene TRBV4-2; D may be TRBD1 or TRBD2 (5 bases each). The CDR3 runs 17 residues. Germline V gene sequence: CDR1 LGHNA, CDR2 YNFKEQ. Trimming removed 4 bases at V and 0 bases at J, with 13 bases between. The CDR3 region has the DNA TGTGCCAGCAGCCCCCAGGGTAGCGTCTCTGGGGCCAACGTCCTGACTTTC. It is translated as CASSPQGSVSGANVLTF.

This clonotype was recorded a few times. The chain couples TRBV20-1 to TRBJ2-3; D gene unclear. Germline V gives CDR1 DFQATT, CDR2 SNEGSKA (reference sequence). V was trimmed by 6 bases and J by 1 base, leaving 14 bases between them. The CDR3 has 14 residues. CDR3 region: CSAHDPQGTDTQYF. DNA for the CDR3: TGCAGTGCCCACGATCCCCAGGGCACAGATACGCAGTATTTT.

This clonotype was observed at least ten times. The chain has TRBV27 and TRBJ1-3, with no clear D. This CDR3 comprises 16 residues. Per germline, CDR1 MNHEY and CDR2 SMNVEV (reference sequence). V lost 4 bases, J lost 0 bases, and 13 bases lay in between. The CDR3 protein is CASSSMSLASGNTIYF. The CDR3 region has the DNA TGTGCCAGCAGTTCTATGTCCCTTGCCTCTGGAAACACCATATATTTT.